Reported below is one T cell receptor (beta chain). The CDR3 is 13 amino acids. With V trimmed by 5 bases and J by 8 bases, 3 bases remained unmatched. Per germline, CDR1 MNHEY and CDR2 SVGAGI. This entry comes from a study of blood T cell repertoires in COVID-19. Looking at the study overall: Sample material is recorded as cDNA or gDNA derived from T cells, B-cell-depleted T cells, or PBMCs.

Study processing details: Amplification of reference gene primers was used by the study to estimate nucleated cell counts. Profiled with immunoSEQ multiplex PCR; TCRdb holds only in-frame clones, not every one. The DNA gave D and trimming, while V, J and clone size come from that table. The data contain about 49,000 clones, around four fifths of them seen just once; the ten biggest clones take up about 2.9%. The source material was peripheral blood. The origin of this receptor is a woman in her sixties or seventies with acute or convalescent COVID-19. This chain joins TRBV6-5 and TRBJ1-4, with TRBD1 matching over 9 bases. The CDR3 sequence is CASSRDREEKLFF. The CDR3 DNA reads TGTGCCAGCAGTCGGGACAGGGAAGAAAAACTGTTTTTT.